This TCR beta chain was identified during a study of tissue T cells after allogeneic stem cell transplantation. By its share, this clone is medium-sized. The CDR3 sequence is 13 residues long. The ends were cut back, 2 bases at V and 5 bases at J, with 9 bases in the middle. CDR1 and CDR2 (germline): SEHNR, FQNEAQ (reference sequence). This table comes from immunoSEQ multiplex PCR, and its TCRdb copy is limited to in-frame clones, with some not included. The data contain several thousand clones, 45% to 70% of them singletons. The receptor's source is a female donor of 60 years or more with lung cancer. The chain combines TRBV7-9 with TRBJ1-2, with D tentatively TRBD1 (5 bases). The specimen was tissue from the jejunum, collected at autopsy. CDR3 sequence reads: CASSLLGPYGYTF. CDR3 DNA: TGTGCCAGCAGCTTACTGGGGCCGTATGGCTACACCTTC.